These T cell receptor beta chains were read from a single sample in a study of blood T cells in healthy people across ages. TCRdb reprocessed the 5' RACE reads with MiXCR, giving one entry per CDR3 protein. The sample lists approximately 1,100,000 distinct CDR3 sequences, 45% occurring once. The sample taken for sequencing was blood. These receptor sequences come from a woman aged 55-70 years in good health. CDR3s include the opening cysteine and the closing phenylalanine or tryptophan. The D gene is left open where the match is weak. Clone size is not always given. Where it is, it says once, few, many or a class for expanded clones.

D,J,V,size,DNA,CDR3
.,TRBJ2-6,TRBV20-1,many,TGCAGTGCCCAGTCTGGGGCCAACGTCCTGACTTTC,CSAQSGANVLTF
.,TRBJ2-5,TRBV6-5,.,TGTGCCAGCAGTTACTCGAATGGTGGGCAAGAGACCCAGTACTTC,CASSYSNGGQETQYF
TRBD1,TRBJ1-1,TRBV5-1,.,TGCGCCAGCAGCCCAGGGGGCTTCACTGAAGCTTTCTTT,CASSPGGFTEAFF
.,TRBJ1-1,TRBV7-2,.,TGTGCCAGCAGCCCGAGGTCGGGAGTGGGCACTGAAGCTTTCTTT,CASSPRSGVGTEAFF
TRBD1,TRBJ1-2,TRBV2,few,TGTGCCAGCACCGGACAGGGTTACTATGGCTACACCTTC,CASTGQGYYGYTF
TRBD1,TRBJ2-7,TRBV30,few,TGTGCCTGGAGTGTAGTACGGGCAGGGGGAAACGAGCAGTACTTC,CAWSVVRAGGNEQYF
.,TRBJ2-1,TRBV25-1,.,TGTGCCAGCAGCATCCGGGACGGGGTATACAATGAGCAGTTCTTC,CASSIRDGVYNEQFF
.,TRBJ1-2,TRBV20-1,.,TGCAGTGCTAGAGATAACTGGGATGGCTACACCTTC,CSARDNWDGYTF
.,TRBJ1-4,TRBV7-9,.,TGTGCCAGCAGCTTAGGTCAAGGGACTCCTAGTGAAAAACTGTTTTTT,CASSLGQGTPSEKLFF
.,TRBJ2-7,TRBV20-1,.,TGCAGTGCTAGCGGAACCTCCTACGAGCAGTACTTC,CSASGTSYEQYF
TRBD2,TRBJ2-1,TRBV25-1,.,TGTGCCAGCAATGAGGGGACTAGCGCCTTCCATGAGCAGTTCTTC,CASNEGTSAFHEQFF
TRBD1,TRBJ1-5,TRBV3-1,.,TGTGCCAGCAGCCAAGCAGGGGGCGCGGGGCCCCAGCATTTT,CASSQAGGAGPQHF
TRBD2,TRBJ2-6,TRBV20-1,many,TGCAGTGCCAGAGCTCCTACTAGCGGGAGGGCCAAGGTCTATGGTGGGGCCAACGTCCTGACTTTC,CSARAPTSGRAKVYGGANVLTF
TRBD2,TRBJ2-1,TRBV7-2,few,TGTGCCAGCAGCTTACTTGCGGGAGTAGTTCATGAGCAGTTCTTC,CASSLLAGVVHEQFF
.,TRBJ1-4,TRBV2,.,TGTGCCAGCGACGTCAGGCGTGGCGGTGAAAAACTGTTTTTT,CASDVRRGGEKLFF
.,TRBJ2-1,TRBV19,.,TGTGCCAGTAGTGCCTGGGACGACAATGAGCAGTTCTTC,CASSAWDDNEQFF
TRBD2,TRBJ2-1,TRBV6-2/TRBV6-3,few,TGTGCCAGCAGACCAAGCGGGATGTCCTACAATGAGCAGTTCTTC,CASRPSGMSYNEQFF
TRBD1,TRBJ2-3,TRBV27,.,TGTGCCAGCAGGTGGACAGGGCTAGGAGATACGCAGTATTTT,CASRWTGLGDTQYF
.,TRBJ1-1,TRBV20-1,once,TGCAGTGCTAGACGACAGGCTGCGGCTTTCTTT,CSARRQAAAFF
.,TRBJ1-5,TRBV21-1,many,TGTGCCAGCAGGACACAGGGGATGAGAGGTCAGCCCCAGCATTTT,CASRTQGMRGQPQHF
.,TRBJ2-7,TRBV15,.,TGTGCCACCAGCAGAGATCCGGCAGCTCCCTACGAGCAGTACTTC,CATSRDPAAPYEQYF
.,TRBJ2-7,TRBV4-1,.,TGCGCCAGCAGCCAACTCGGGAGCCCCTACGTGCAGTACTTC,CASSQLGSPYVQYF
.,TRBJ1-1,TRBV2,.,TGTGCCAGCAGGGGACTACACCTGAACACTGAAGCTTTCTTT,CASRGLHLNTEAFF
TRBD1,TRBJ1-2,TRBV6-5,.,TGTGCCAGCAGCCCGGGACAGGTACAAAGCGGCTACACCTTC,CASSPGQVQSGYTF
.,TRBJ2-7,TRBV28,few,TGTGCCAGCAGAGAGAGGTTTAGCATCTCCGAGCAGTACTTC,CASRERFSISEQYF
.,TRBJ1-1,TRBV5-5,.,TGTGCCAGCAGCCTGATACAGGGCTTTGGCACTGAAGCTTTCTTT,CASSLIQGFGTEAFF
TRBD2,TRBJ2-7,TRBV6-1,few,TGTGCCAGCAGTGGGACGCCGGGGACTAGCGGGAGGAAACCCCCATACGAGCAGTACTTC,CASSGTPGTSGRKPPYEQYF
TRBD1,TRBJ2-1,TRBV20-1,.,TGCAGTGCTACCACAACAGGGGACCGACACAATGAGCAGTTCTTC,CSATTTGDRHNEQFF
.,TRBJ2-4,TRBV27,.,TGTGCCAGCAGTTTATCGTGGGGCCCGGCCAAAAACATTCAGTACTTC,CASSLSWGPAKNIQYF
TRBD1,TRBJ2-1,TRBV19,.,TGTGCCAGTAGTATAGGGGGGACAGACTACAATGAGCAGTTCTTC,CASSIGGTDYNEQFF
TRBD2,TRBJ2-1,TRBV20-1,few,TGCAGTGCTAGGTGGTTAGCGGGATATGAGCAGTTCTTC,CSARWLAGYEQFF
.,TRBJ1-1,TRBV14,.,TGTGCCAGCAGCGCCACTACCCACCCGGGAACTGAAGCTTTCTTT,CASSATTHPGTEAFF
TRBD1,TRBJ1-1,TRBV4-3,.,TGCGCCAGCAGCCCTCAAAGAGACAGGGTGAACACTGAAGCTTTCTTT,CASSPQRDRVNTEAFF
TRBD2,TRBJ2-5,TRBV20-1,.,TGCAGTGCCAGTTCTACTAGCGGGAGGAGGGGCCAAGAGACCCAGTACTTC,CSASSTSGRRGQETQYF
.,TRBJ2-7,TRBV18,.,TGTGCCAGCTCACCAGCTACCTCCCTCGGCGAGCAGTACTTC,CASSPATSLGEQYF
.,TRBJ1-6,TRBV11-2,few,TGTGCCAGCAGCTTAGTCACGGGGCAGGTCACTTCACCCCTCCACTTT,CASSLVTGQVTSPLHF
.,TRBJ2-5,TRBV7-2,.,TGTGCCAGCAGCTTAGCGCTACAGTCCCAGTACTTC,CASSLALQSQYF
TRBD1,TRBJ2-3,TRBV20-1,.,TGCAGTGCTAGATGGACAGGAAGGACAGATACGCAGTATTTT,CSARWTGRTDTQYF
TRBD2,TRBJ2-1,TRBV2,.,TGTGCCAGTAAGCGGGAGGTAAGGAATGAGCAGTTCTTC,CASKREVRNEQFF
TRBD1,TRBJ1-2,TRBV6-6,.,TGTGCCAGCAGTTACCCCCACAGGGGGGAGGACTATGGCTACACCTTC,CASSYPHRGEDYGYTF
TRBD1,TRBJ2-6,TRBV11-2,.,TGTGCCAGCAGACGGACAGGGGGGGCCAACGTCCTGACTTTC,CASRRTGGANVLTF
.,TRBJ2-7,TRBV3-1,few,TGTGCCAGCAGCACCTCCGGGACTTGGGAGCAGTACTTC,CASSTSGTWEQYF
TRBD1,TRBJ2-3,TRBV6-6,.,TGTGCCAGCAGTTACTGGGGGACAGGGGGCGCAGATACGCAGTATTTT,CASSYWGTGGADTQYF
TRBD1,TRBJ1-1,TRBV7-2,few,TGTGCCAGCAGCTCTGGACAGGGCCTGATGAACACTGAAGCTTTCTTT,CASSSGQGLMNTEAFF
TRBD1,TRBJ2-7,TRBV25-1,.,TGTGCCAGCATGACAGGGGCCGAGCAGTACTTC,CASMTGAEQYF
.,TRBJ2-1,TRBV12-3/TRBV12-4,few,TGTGCCAGCAGGGAACGCCCTGACAGGCGGAATGAGCAGTTCTTC,CASRERPDRRNEQFF
.,TRBJ1-6,TRBV6-5,.,TGTGCCAGCAGCAGTCGGGGGAAAGGGATTTCACCCCTCCACTTT,CASSSRGKGISPLHF
.,TRBJ2-3,TRBV21-1,.,TGTGCCAGCAGCAGAGCTAGCGGACCCAGCACAGATACGCAGTATTTT,CASSRASGPSTDTQYF
TRBD1,TRBJ1-5,TRBV6-5,.,TGTGCCAGCAGACCACAGGGGGCGAGGAGCAATCAGCCCCAGCATTTT,CASRPQGARSNQPQHF